Sequencing of this T cell receptor beta chain was carried out in a study of CD8 T cells in Susac syndrome. The V gene's germline CDR1 is GTSNPN and CDR2 SVGIG (reference sequence). With 1 base clipped from V and 6 bases from J, the junction kept 8 bases outside the gene matches. The CDR3 contains 15 residues. In its sample, this clonotype was seen once. Its antigen is undetermined. The recently defined diagnostic criteria for definite or probable disease were met by the Susac syndrome patients. Isolation of CD8+ and CD4+ T cells was performed negatively, whereas enrichment of TEMRA cells was done by FACS. RNA amounts of about 0.5 to 1 ug underwent reverse transcription with random hexamers. TCRdb independently ran MiXCR on the immunoSEQ multiplex PCR reads; one entry per CDR3 protein. The table includes approximately 74,000 distinct CDR3 sequences, approximately 93% detected once. Broader study findings: There were around 15 Susac-specific public clones in total CD8+ repertoires and about 5 in CD8+ TEMRA repertoires.

The TCR was taken from a human donor with Susac syndrome. Sequencing was carried out using CD8+ T cells from PBMCs. The chain couples TRBV30 to TRBJ2-3; TRBD1 aligns across 9 bases. Written as DNA, the CDR3 is TGTGCCTGGAGTGCAGGGACAGGGAGGGTGGATACGCAGTATTTT. This encodes CAWSAGTGRVDTQYF.